Sequencing of this T cell receptor (beta chain) was carried out in a study of T cell responses to AZD1222 COVID-19 vaccine. Study-wide results and limits: Clonal diversity was possibly underestimated, and the donors were mostly white British, with more females. Spike-specific TCR breadth rose after two AZD1222 doses, and depth rose as well.

Method: immunoSEQ multiplex PCR; TCRdb's copy keeps in-frame clones and lacks some. This sample has over 70,000 clones, with around nine tenths found just once. Recipients boosted at about 4 weeks or about 12 weeks are pooled. Trimming stripped 4 bases from V and 7 bases from J, with 16 bases between. The CDR3 has 15 residues. Germline lookup yields CDR1 ENHRY and CDR2 SYGVKD. About this clone: Its antigen remains unknown.

This receptor was obtained from an adult who received the AZD1222 COVID-19 vaccine. The chain carries TRBV10-3 and TRBJ1-4, with D unresolved. Sequencing used peripheral blood, obtained 28 days after the second AZD1222 dose. The CDR3 protein is CAISGGRGSGEKLFF. The CDR3 DNA sequence: TGTGCCATCAGTGGTGGTCGGGGTTCGGGTGAAAAACTGTTTTTT.